The 5 T cell receptor beta chains below were found in one sample sequenced in a study of T-cell reconstitution after alpha-beta-depleted transplantation in children. For TCRbeta, the library was prepared with unique molecular identifiers. Each CDR3 protein is one row after TCRdb ran MiXCR on the PCR reads. The table shows just over 950,000 distinct CDR3 sequences, with roughly 31% occurring only once. The sample in question was PBMCs, mostly from graft donor cells, obtained 360 days after TCRalphabeta/CD19-depleted stem cell transplant. The receptors originated from a boy less than two years old who had a stem cell transplant for SCID, so the T cells may come from the graft donor.

This clonotype was observed a handful of times. The V call is TRBV5-6, the J call TRBJ1-6; 7 positions agree with TRBD1. This CDR3 region has 15 residues. V was pared by 1 base and J by 7 bases, with 5 bases of the junction left unmatched. Germline assignment: CDR1 SGHDT and CDR2 YYEEEE. In DNA, the CDR3 is TGTGCCAGCAGCTTGTTTGGGACAGCAAATTCACCCCTCCACTTT. Translated, it gives CASSLFGTANSPLHF.

This sequence joins TRBV6-1 and TRBJ1-4; 9 bases fit TRBD1. Trimming at V came to 5 bases and at J to 7 bases, leaving 11 bases not matched to a gene. Germline V CDR1 and CDR2: MNHNS, SASEGT. The CDR3 consists of 16 residues. In DNA, the CDR3 is TGTGCCAGCAGTCCCACTTTACAGGGGGCTAGTGAAAAACTGTTTTTT. Protein sequence: CASSPTLQGASEKLFF.

The chain joins TRBV29-1 to TRBJ1-4; 9 nucleotides line up with TRBD1. Looked up from germline, CDR1 is SQVTM and CDR2 is ANQGSEA. V trimming: 7 bases; J trimming: 5 bases; junction bases outside the gene matches: 8. CDR3 size: 14 residues. CDR3 sequence reads: CSAKAGTGNEKLFF. CDR3 nucleotide sequence: TGCAGCGCCAAGGCCGGGACAGGGAATGAAAAACTGTTTTTT.

This chain links TRBV3-1 with TRBJ2-5; 8 nucleotides match TRBD2. Per the germline V gene, CDR1 is LGHDT and CDR2 is YNNKEL (reference sequence). CDR3 length equals 15 residues. Trimming cost V 5 bases and J 3 bases; bases outside gene matches: 8. The CDR3 loop reads CASSIPGLGKETQYF. Written as DNA, the CDR3 is TGTGCCAGCAGCATACCGGGACTAGGTAAAGAGACCCAGTACTTC.

The V call is TRBV28, the J call TRBJ2-2; no clear D gene. V was clipped by 2 bases and J by 1 base, with 11 bases between them. The CDR3 covers 16 residues. Germline V gene lookup returns CDR1 MDHEN and CDR2 SYDVKM. CDR3 in amino acids: CASSLKQVQNTGELFF. CDR3 DNA: TGTGCCAGCAGTTTAAAGCAGGTTCAGAACACCGGGGAGCTGTTTTTT.